What follows are 14 T cell receptor beta chains derived from one specimen sequenced in a study of T cell clonality in common variable immunodeficiency. Measured with immunoSEQ multiplex PCR; TCRdb has only the in-frame clones, and not every one. The sample includes 35,000 to 50,000 clones, none of them occurring once. Sequencing used peripheral blood mononuclear cells. The receptor source for this set is a person aged 18 to 75 in good health.

There are many counts of this clone. The read terminates 3 residues ahead of where the CDR3 ends, so the germline J gene completes it. The chain links TRBV28 to TRBJ2-5; 7 positions match TRBD2. The CDR3 loop spans 16 amino acids. The germline V gene encodes CDR1 MDHEN and CDR2 SYDVKM. After removal of 1 base from V and 5 bases from J, the junction contained 10 bases not matched to a gene. The covered CDR3 bases are TGTGCCAGCAGTTTATCCGGGACTACAGGCTGGGAGACC. Translating it yields CASSLSGTTGWET. The full-length CDR3 reads as CASSLSGTTGWETQYF.

Only a few counts were recorded for this clone. The DNA ends 3 residues before the CDR3 does, and the rest of the CDR3 is filled in from the germline J gene. The chain uses TRBV20-1 and TRBJ2-1, with D maybe TRBD1 (7 bases). The CDR3 is 16 amino acids. V was clipped by 6 bases and J by 5 bases, with 23 bases between them. Germline CDR1 DFQATT, CDR2 SNEGSKA (reference sequence). CDR3 residues: CSAPSPTGRRHNEQFF. The CDR3 DNA, read in part, is TGCAGTGCCCCTTCCCCGACAGGGAGGCGGCACAATGAG.

The table lists this clone with many counts. From the germline J gene comes the end of the CDR3, since the read stops 3 residues before it. V and J are TRBV2 and TRBJ2-5; D might be TRBD1 (6 bases). V was trimmed by 2 bases and J by 1 base, leaving 14 bases between them. Germline lookup yields CDR1 SNHLY and CDR2 FYNNEI. The CDR3 runs 16 residues. CDR3 region: CASSERMGQFQETQYF. The sequenced CDR3 bases are TGTGCCAGCAGTGAAAGGATGGGACAATTCCAAGAGACC.

Ten or more counts support this clone. Read coverage stops 3 residues before the CDR3 terminus; the germline J gene supplies the remainder. The J gene is TRBJ2-5, the V gene TRBV5-1; the D is unclear. V was clipped by 5 bases and J by 0 bases, with 14 bases between them. This CDR3 contains 15 residues. Per germline, CDR1 SGHRS and CDR2 YFSETQ. CDR3 DNA, as far as it was read: TGCGCCAGCAGTCTTGGTGGGCAGAACCAAGAGACC. Encoded protein: CASSLGGQNQET. The whole CDR3 is CASSLGGQNQETQYF.

There are many counts of this clone. Read coverage stops 3 residues before the CDR3 terminus; the germline J gene supplies the remainder. The chain employs TRBV30 and TRBJ1-6, with D perhaps TRBD1 (6 bases). This CDR3 has 14 residues. CDR1 is GTSNPN and CDR2 is SVGIG in the germline V gene (reference sequence). Trimming cost V 7 bases and J 11 bases, with 21 bases left between them. The DNA read from the CDR3 is TGTGCCTTTTTTTTTACAGGGCGTAGGGCACCC. It translates to CAFFFTGRRAP. The whole CDR3 region reads CAFFFTGRRAPLHF.

This clone was observed many times. With the read ending 3 residues before the CDR3 end, the germline J gene is used to fill in that end. The rearrangement uses TRBV20-1 and TRBJ1-2; maybe TRBD1 (5 bases). Per germline, CDR1 DFQATT and CDR2 SNEGSKA (reference sequence). The CDR3 has 13 residues. V gave up 0 bases and J gave up 7 bases, with 12 bases separating them. Incomplete CDR3 DNA: TGCAGTGCTAGAGAGTCAGGGCTTTCTGGC. The encoded protein is CSARESGLSG. Given in full, the CDR3 is CSARESGLSGYTF.

This clone has at least ten counts. The sequenced fragment ends 3 residues before the CDR3 boundary, so the rest is inferred from the germline J gene. The J gene is TRBJ2-7, the V gene TRBV4-1; TRBD1 matches at 9 bases. This CDR3 spans 17 amino acids. Germline V gene lookup returns CDR1 MGHRA and CDR2 YSYEKL. J gave up 3 bases and V 2 bases, and 11 bases lay outside the gene matches. The sequenced part of the CDR3 DNA is TGCGCCAGCAGCCAAATTACAGGGGGCTACGGCGGCTACGAG. Residues: CASSQITGGYGGYE. The whole CDR3 protein reads CASSQITGGYGGYEQYF.

This clone was recorded many times. The read halts 3 residues ahead of the CDR3 end, with the missing end drawn from the germline J gene. The V call is TRBV19, the J call TRBJ2-3; 10 bases are shared with TRBD2. The V and J ends lost 6 bases and 5 bases, in that order; junction bases with no gene match: 8. This CDR3 is built from 15 residues. From germline, CDR1 is LNHDA and CDR2 SQIVND (reference sequence). The CDR3 bases that were read are TGTGCCAGTAGACATAGCGGGGGGCTCCAAGATACG. Encoded protein: CASRHSGGLQDT. From start to end, the CDR3 is CASRHSGGLQDTQYF.

There are many counts of this clone. The CDR3 is cut off 3 residues early in the read; its end comes from the germline J gene. V and J are TRBV30 and TRBJ2-3; perhaps TRBD1 as D (6 bases). The CDR3 spans 16 residues. Germline CDR1 and CDR2: GTSNPN and SVGIG (reference sequence). Trimming shortened V by 0 bases and J by 3 bases, and 16 bases separated the two germline ends. CDR3 bases read: TGTGCCTGGAGTGTATCGCTGGGGGCGCGTACAGATACG. It specifies CAWSVSLGARTDT. From start to end, the CDR3 is CAWSVSLGARTDTQYF.

This clone was detected many times. The CDR3 is cut off 3 residues early in the read; its end comes from the germline J gene. Within the sample, other DNA sequences also encode this same CDR3. The chain recombines TRBV6-2 or TRBV6-3 with TRBJ1-5; 7 nucleotides match TRBD1. V shed 3 bases, J shed 5 bases, and the junction held 10 bases outside the gene matches. Germline assignment: CDR1 MNHEY and CDR2 SVGEGT. The CDR3 runs to 16 residues. The DNA read from the CDR3 is TGTGCCAGCAGTTATTCCTCTGCAACAGGGGATCAGCCC. Its protein is CASSYSSATGDQP. Given in full, the CDR3 is CASSYSSATGDQPQHF.

Ten or more counts support this clone. The read finishes 3 residues shy of the CDR3 end, and the germline J gene is used to complete it. The chain joins TRBV15 to TRBJ2-7; 9 positions agree with TRBD1. After removal of 1 base from V and 1 base from J, the junction contained 8 bases not matched to a gene. Per the germline V gene, CDR1 is LNHNV and CDR2 is YYDKDF (reference sequence). The CDR3 is made up of 17 amino acids. The sequenced part of the CDR3 DNA is TGTGCCACCAGCAGAGCCCGACAGGGGGTAACGTCCTACGAG. It yields the protein CATSRARQGVTSYE. The entire CDR3 protein is CATSRARQGVTSYEQYF.

As regards this clone: Coverage ceases 3 residues before the CDR3 finishes, and the germline J gene fills in the end. The chain uses TRBV18 and TRBJ1-1, with D perhaps matching TRBD1 (6 bases). V was trimmed by 0 bases and J by 0 bases, leaving 8 bases between them. Germline V gene data show CDR1 as KGHSH and CDR2 as LQKENI. This CDR3 is 15 amino acids long. CDR3 residues: CASSPPGGLNTEAFF. The CDR3 DNA, read in part, is TGTGCCAGCTCACCACCGGGGGGGCTGAACACTGAA.

This clone was seen many times. The read ends 3 residues shy of where the CDR3 ends; the end is completed using the germline J gene. This chain uses TRBV5-1 with TRBJ1-1, with TRBD1 identical over 8 bases. The CDR3 is 16 amino acids. J was trimmed by 3 bases and V by 2 bases; bases with no gene match: 9. Per germline, CDR1 SGHRS and CDR2 YFSETQ. This chain's CDR3 is CASSFAGGDVDTEAFF. CDR3 bases read: TGCGCCAGCAGCTTCGCAGGGGGCGATGTGGACACTGAA. Drawing the rest from reference TRBV5-1 and TRBJ1-1, the complete variable domain is KAGVTQTPRYLIKTRGQQVTLSCSPISGHRSVSWYQQTPGQGLQFLFEYFSETQRNKGNFPGRFSGRQFSNSRSEMNVSTLELGDSALYLCASSFAGGDVDTEAFFGQGTRLTVV.

This clone was seen repeatedly, ten times or more. Read data end 3 residues before the CDR3 end; the end is taken from the germline J gene. The chain is built from TRBV11-3 and TRBJ2-5, with TRBD1 matching over 8 bases. V shed 4 bases and J 2 bases; nucleotides not matched to a gene: 3. The CDR3 consists of 14 residues. CDR1 is SGHNT and CDR2 is YENEEA in the germline V gene. The CDR3: CASSSRQGQETQYF. The sequenced CDR3 bases are TGTGCCAGCAGCTCCCGACAGGGGCAAGAGACC. Combining the CDR3 with reference TRBV11-3 and TRBJ2-5 gives the whole variable domain EAGVVQSPRYKIIEKKQPVAFWCNPISGHNTLYWYLQNLGQGPELLIRYENEEAVDDSQLPKDRFSAERLKGVDSTLKIQPAELGDSAVYLCASSSRQGQETQYFGPGTRLLVL.